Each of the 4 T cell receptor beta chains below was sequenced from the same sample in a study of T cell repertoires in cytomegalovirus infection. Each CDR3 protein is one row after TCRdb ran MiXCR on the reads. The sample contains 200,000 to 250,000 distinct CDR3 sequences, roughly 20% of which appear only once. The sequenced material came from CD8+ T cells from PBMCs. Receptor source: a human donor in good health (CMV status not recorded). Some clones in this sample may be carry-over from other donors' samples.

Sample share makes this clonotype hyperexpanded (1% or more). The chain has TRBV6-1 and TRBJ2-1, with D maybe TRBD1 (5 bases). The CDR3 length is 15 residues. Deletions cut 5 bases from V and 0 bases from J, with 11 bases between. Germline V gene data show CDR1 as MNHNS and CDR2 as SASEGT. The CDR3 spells CASSTSRGSYNEQFF. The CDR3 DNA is TGTGCCAGCAGTACCTCTAGGGGCTCCTACAATGAGCAGTTCTTC.

The CDR3 loop reads CASSQMGQGASNEQFF. The CDR3 DNA reads TGCGCCAGCAGCCAGATGGGACAGGGGGCCTCCAATGAGCAGTTCTTC. The chain employs TRBV4-1 and TRBJ2-1; 12 positions match TRBD1. V gave up 3 bases and J gave up 6 bases; unmatched junction bases: 6. The CDR3 length is 16 residues. Per germline, CDR1 MGHRA and CDR2 YSYEKL.

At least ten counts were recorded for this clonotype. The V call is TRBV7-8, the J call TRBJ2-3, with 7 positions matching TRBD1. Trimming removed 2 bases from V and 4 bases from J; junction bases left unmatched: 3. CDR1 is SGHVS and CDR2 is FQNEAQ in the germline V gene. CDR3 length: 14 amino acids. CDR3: CASSLTQGADTQYF. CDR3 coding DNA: TGTGCCAGCAGCTTAACCCAGGGGGCAGATACGCAGTATTTT.

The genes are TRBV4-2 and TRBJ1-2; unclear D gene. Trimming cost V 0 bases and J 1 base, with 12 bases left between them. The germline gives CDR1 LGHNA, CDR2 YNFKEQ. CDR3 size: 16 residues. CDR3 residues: CASSQESPSFNYGYTF. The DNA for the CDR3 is TGTGCCAGCAGCCAAGAGTCACCCAGCTTTAACTATGGCTACACCTTC.